This T cell receptor beta chain was identified during a study of tumor-infiltrating lymphocytes in localized non-small cell lung cancer. On the study more broadly: Several tumor histologies, both smoking statuses, and some post-neoadjuvant chemotherapy samples were included.

Libraries were prepared by immunoSEQ multiplex PCR; TCRdb keeps only in-frame clonotypes and omits some of them. The sample shows roughly 16,000 clones, around 72% of them seen only once. This clone is classed as medium-sized. Its antigen is unknown. The ends lost 4 bases at V and 4 bases at J; junction bases unmatched: 7. CDR1 is SGHRS and CDR2 is YFSETQ in the germline V gene. The CDR3 runs 15 residues. The study, taken as a whole, reports: IM1 and IM2 tumors showed no difference in T-cell fraction. Recurrence-free survival showed no association with tumor T-cell fraction. Only some patients had TCR sequencing, depending on available tissue.

The receptor was isolated from a human donor with non-small cell lung cancer. The sequenced sample was lung tumor tissue. The chain has TRBV5-1 and TRBJ1-2, with 10 bases identical to TRBD1. This CDR3 reads CASSRGQGSLYGYTF. In DNA, the CDR3 is TGCGCCAGCAGCCGGGGACAGGGGTCTCTCTATGGCTACACCTTC. The full variable domain, rest sourced from reference TRBV5-1 and TRBJ1-2, is KAGVTQTPRYLIKTRGQQVTLSCSPISGHRSVSWYQQTPGQGLQFLFEYFSETQRNKGNFPGRFSGRQFSNSRSEMNVSTLELGDSALYLCASSRGQGSLYGYTFGSGTRLTVV.